Below are 29 T cell receptor beta chains sequenced from a single sample in a study of low-dose radiotherapy and immunotherapy resistance in tumors. With TRAV- and TRBV-specific primers, first-strand cDNA was made, covering the alpha and beta chains. Amplification of TCRs used a constant-region primer and V-primer adapter for about 19 PCR cycles. TCRdb redid the calling of the reads with MiXCR, one entry per CDR3 protein. The sample carries tens of thousands of distinct CDR3 sequences, around 30% recorded once. Time point: before trial treatment. This specimen consisted of PBMCs, obtained before treatment. The receptors stem from a male donor with gallbladder cancer.

This clonotype was seen ten or more times. The chain is built from TRBV20-1 and TRBJ1-1; the D gene is possibly TRBD1 (6 bases). Trimming removed 3 bases at V and 1 base at J, with 12 bases between. The CDR3 runs 14 residues. The germline CDR1 and CDR2 sequences are DFQATT and SNEGSKA (reference sequence). This CDR3 reads CSASDGGANTEAFF. CDR3 nucleotides: TGCAGTGCTAGTGACGGGGGCGCGAACACTGAAGCTTTCTTT.

The table lists this clonotype with many counts. V gene TRBV11-2 combines with J gene TRBJ2-2; maybe TRBD1 (5 bases). In germline, CDR1 is SGHAT, CDR2 FQNNGV. Between the trimmed V and J ends, which lost 0 bases and 6 bases, there was a span of 11 bases. This CDR3 contains 15 residues. The CDR3 nucleotides are TGTGCCAGCAGCTTAGAAGGGGCAGGAGCCGGGGAGCTGTTTTTT. Encoded protein: CASSLEGAGAGELFF.

This clonotype was picked up many times. The chain has TRBV20-1 and TRBJ1-1, with D tentatively TRBD1 (6 bases). V lost 5 bases and J lost 1, with 14 bases in between. This CDR3 is 14 amino acids long. From germline, CDR1 is DFQATT and CDR2 SNEGSKA (reference sequence). CDR3 sequence (DNA): TGCAGTGCTTACCGGACAGATAAGAACACTGAAGCTTTCTTT. It codes for CSAYRTDKNTEAFF.

Details on this clonotype: Given a far larger clone just one base away, this is likely a sequencing read error. The V gene is TRBV3-1, the J gene TRBJ2-7; 10 nucleotides agree with TRBD2. Germline assignment: CDR1 LGHDT and CDR2 YNNKEL (reference sequence). V gave up 4 bases and J gave up 7 bases; unmatched junction bases: 10. This CDR3 has 15 residues. CDR3 nucleotides: TGTGCCAGCAGCCGCACTAGCGGGAAGGACAATGAGCAGTACTTC. This sequence encodes CASSRTSGKDNEQYF.

The chain joins TRBV29-1 to TRBJ2-6, with D unresolved. This CDR3 comprises 14 residues. CDR1 and CDR2 (germline): SQVTM, ANQGSEA. V was cut by 8 bases and J by 3 bases, with 14 bases left in between. In nucleotides, the CDR3 is TGCAGCCCAGGTCGTTGTGGTGGGGCCAACGTCCTGACTTTC. Amino acid sequence: CSPGRCGGANVLTF.

This clonotype occurred a few times. A read error is possible here, since a much larger clone lies one base away. The CDR3: CASAPRERGTKAFF. As DNA, the CDR3 is TGTGCCAGCGCTCCCCGCGAACGGGGCACTAAAGCTTTCTTT. V usage is TRBV27 and J usage is TRBJ1-1; possibly TRBD1 for D (5 bases). Germline V gives CDR1 MNHEY, CDR2 SMNVEV (reference sequence). CDR3 length: 14 residues.

This clonotype was seen repeatedly, ten times or more. The V gene is TRBV27, the J gene TRBJ1-2; D gene ambiguous. Deletions cut 6 bases from V and 2 bases from J, with 16 bases between. This CDR3 has 15 amino acids. In germline, CDR1 is MNHEY, CDR2 SMNVEV (reference sequence). CDR3 protein: CASSPRDRKNYGYTF. The CDR3, as DNA: TGTGCCAGCAGCCCGCGGGATAGAAAGAACTATGGCTACACCTTC.

CDR3 sequence (DNA): TGTGCCAGTAAGGGGTCGGACAGGTCGAACACTGAAGCTTTCTTT. Translating it yields CASKGSDRSNTEAFF. J is TRBJ1-1 and V is TRBV28; TRBD1 matches at 7 bases. CDR1 and CDR2 from the germline V gene are MDHEN and SYDVKM. The CDR3 covers 15 residues. J gave up 1 base and V 9 bases, and 11 bases lay outside the gene matches.

This clonotype has more than one count but fewer than ten. V gene TRBV12-3 or TRBV12-4 combines with J gene TRBJ2-3; unclear D gene. V gave up 5 bases and J gave up 4 bases, with 13 bases separating them. This CDR3 has 14 amino acids. CDR3 loop: CASSRASGADTQYF. Here the CDR3 DNA reads TGTGCCAGCAGTAGGGCGTCTGGGGCAGATACGCAGTATTTT.

In its sample, this clonotype was seen once. The chain combines TRBV29-1 with TRBJ2-1; no firm D call. The ends were cut back, 0 bases at V and 7 bases at J, with 4 bases in the middle. CDR1 and CDR2 from the germline V gene are SQVTM and ANQGSEA. The CDR3 has 11 amino acids. The CDR3 DNA sequence: TGCAGCGTTGAAGAGGAAAATGAGCAGTTCTTC. Translation: CSVEEENEQFF.

This clonotype has at least ten counts. This sequence joins TRBV11-2 and TRBJ2-1, with D maybe TRBD2 (5 bases). Germline loops: CDR1 SGHAT, CDR2 FQNNGV. V lost 5 bases and J 4 bases, leaving 18 bases between the germline ends. The CDR3 is 16 residues long. The CDR3 nucleotides read TGTGCCAGCAGCATCCTTGGAGCGGAAGGTTACAATGAGCAGTTCTTC. Its translation: CASSILGAEGYNEQFF.

This chain uses TRBV6-1 with TRBJ2-7; D remains ambiguous. Trimming shortened V by 5 bases and J by 1 base, and 12 bases separated the two germline ends. CDR1 MNHNS and CDR2 SASEGT come from the germline V gene. This CDR3 is built from 14 residues. The CDR3 loop reads CASSYDQESYEQYF. The CDR3, as DNA: TGTGCCAGCAGTTACGACCAGGAGTCCTACGAGCAGTACTTC.

The chain couples TRBV5-1 to TRBJ1-1; 11 bases agree with TRBD1. Unmatched junction bases numbered 9, after V lost 4 bases and J lost 1 base. Germline V lookup: CDR1 SGHRS, CDR2 YFSETQ. CDR3 length equals 17 residues. CDR3 DNA sequence: TGCGCCAGCAGCCCGAGGACAGGGGGCGGGTCGAACACTGAAGCTTTCTTT. It yields the protein CASSPRTGGGSNTEAFF.

This clonotype was counted between two and nine times. The chain uses TRBV5-1 and TRBJ2-1, with 8 bases matching TRBD2. Germline V gene lookup returns CDR1 SGHRS and CDR2 YFSETQ. The CDR3 totals 16 residues. V shed 0 bases, J shed 7 bases, and the junction held 9 bases outside the gene matches. The CDR3 DNA reads as TGCGCCAGCAGCTTGGTTTCGGCGGGAGGTGCGAATGAGCAGTTCTTC. Encoded protein: CASSLVSAGGANEQFF.

Points on this clonotype: A read error is the likely source, as a far larger clone sits one nucleotide away. The gene calls are TRBV27 and TRBJ2-7; 11 positions match TRBD1. The CDR3 runs to 15 residues. V was pared by 4 bases and J by 7 bases, with 9 bases of the junction left unmatched. CDR1 is MNHEY, CDR2 SMNVEV, per germline (reference sequence). The CDR3 sequence is CASSYRDRGNNEQYF. DNA of the CDR3: TGTGCCAGCAGTTACCGGGACAGGGGGAACAATGAGCAGTACTTC.

This clonotype was counted many times. This sequence joins TRBV5-1 and TRBJ2-1; D is perhaps TRBD1 or TRBD2 (5 bases each). Germline V gene lookup returns CDR1 SGHRS and CDR2 YFSETQ. CDR3 size: 17 residues. The V end was cut by 1 base, the J end by 0 bases, with 14 bases between. The DNA for the CDR3 is TGCGCCAGCAGCTTGATGGGGACGGCTAGCTCCTACAATGAGCAGTTCTTC. Residues: CASSLMGTASSYNEQFF.

This clonotype was detected ten times or more. The chain is built from TRBV20-1 and TRBJ2-1; 9 bases are shared with TRBD2. The germline V gene has CDR1 DFQATT and CDR2 SNEGSKA (reference sequence). After removal of 6 bases from V and 4 bases from J, the junction contained 7 bases not matched to a gene. CDR3 size: 14 residues. DNA for the CDR3: TGCAGTGCCCCCCCTAGCGGGAATTACAATGAGCAGTTCTTC. This encodes CSAPPSGNYNEQFF.

The rearrangement joins TRBV5-5 to TRBJ1-1, with 8 positions matching TRBD1. Per germline, CDR1 SGHKS and CDR2 YYEKEE (reference sequence). The CDR3 extends over 20 amino acids. Trimming at V came to 4 bases and at J to 5 bases, leaving 25 bases not matched to a gene. This chain's CDR3 is CASSKLSLGTGIGSGTEAFF. The DNA of the CDR3 is TGTGCCAGCAGCAAGTTATCGTTAGGGACAGGAATTGGAAGCGGGACTGAAGCTTTCTTT.

This clonotype has ten or more counts. The chain has TRBV13 and TRBJ1-2; 8 nucleotides match TRBD1. CDR3 length: 17 residues. Germline V gene sequence: CDR1 PRHDT, CDR2 FYEKMQ (reference sequence). V trimming: 5 bases; J trimming: 0 bases; junction bases outside the gene matches: 11. The CDR3 DNA sequence: TGTGCCAGCAGCATACCGGGACAGGCGCCCCCTAACTATGGCTACACCTTC. This gives the protein CASSIPGQAPPNYGYTF.

This clonotype was seen ten or more times. V and J are TRBV7-2 and TRBJ1-3, with D perhaps TRBD1 (5 bases). This CDR3 spans 19 amino acids. Germline loops: CDR1 SGHTA, CDR2 FQGNSA. The V gene lost 5 bases and the J gene lost 0 bases, with 23 bases spanning the gap. CDR3 residues: CASSPFPVHRKSSGNTIYF. The DNA of the CDR3 is TGTGCCAGCAGCCCTTTCCCCGTACACAGGAAGAGCTCTGGAAACACCATATATTTT.

Of note for this clonotype: One base separates it from a far larger clone, so it is likely a read error. This rearrangement joins TRBV5-8 to TRBJ2-1, with a possible D match to TRBD2 (5 bases). The CDR3 covers 13 residues. Germline lookup yields CDR1 SGHTS and CDR2 YDEGEE. The CDR3 DNA follows: TGCGCCAGCAGCAACCTGGACTCCGGTGAGCAGTTCTTC. Its protein product is CASSNLDSGEQFF.

J is TRBJ2-7 and V is TRBV9, with 7 positions matching TRBD1. The V gene's germline CDR1 is SGDLS and CDR2 YYNGEE. The junction had 10 bases not matched to a gene; V was cut back by 4 bases and J by 3 bases. The CDR3 is 15 residues long. The CDR3 sequence is CASSRQGDTGYEQYF. In nucleotides, the CDR3 is TGTGCCAGCAGCCGCCAGGGGGATACGGGCTACGAGCAGTACTTC.

Ten or more counts support this clonotype. J is TRBJ2-1 and V is TRBV27; possibly TRBD1 for D (6 bases). The CDR3 consists of 13 residues. Trimming removed 3 bases from V and 15 bases from J, with 18 bases in between. CDR1 and CDR2 (germline): MNHEY, SMNVEV (reference sequence). The CDR3 sequence: CASSLSPYRETFF. CDR3 bases: TGTGCCAGCAGTTTGAGCCCTTACAGGGAGACGTTCTTC.

The sample holds many counts of this clonotype. This chain links TRBV13 with TRBJ2-5; either TRBD1 or TRBD2 may fit D (5 bases each). The CDR3 covers 15 residues. Trimming pared 5 bases from V and 3 bases from J, leaving 16 bases between. Germline lookup yields CDR1 PRHDT and CDR2 FYEKMQ (reference sequence). The CDR3 sequence: CASSETGTAKETQYF. Here the CDR3 DNA reads TGTGCCAGCAGCGAAACCGGGACGGCCAAAGAGACCCAGTACTTC.

This clonotype was recorded many times. V is TRBV12-5 and J is TRBJ2-5, with 7 bases that match TRBD2. The trim removed 11 bases at V and 4 bases at J, leaving 16 bases unmatched. The CDR3 covers 15 residues. Germline V gene sequence: CDR1 LGHNT, CDR2 FRNRAP. This CDR3 is CAPLGRGRATETQYF. The CDR3 DNA follows: TGTGCTCCCCTAGGGCGTGGGAGGGCCACAGAGACCCAGTACTTC.

The V call is TRBV14, the J call TRBJ2-2, with D tentatively TRBD2 (6 bases). The germline V gene has CDR1 SGHDN and CDR2 FVKESK. The CDR3 extends over 18 amino acids. The V end lost 1 base, the J end lost 15 bases, and 30 bases lay between the germline ends. The CDR3 bases are TGTGCCAGCAGCCAAGTCCCAGGGAGGACGAACACCGGGGAGCTGTTGTTTTTT. Its translation is CASSQVPGRTNTGELLFF. The full variable domain, rest sourced from reference TRBV14 and TRBJ2-2, is EAGVTQFPSHSVIEKGQTVTLRCDPISGHDNLYWYRRVMGKEIKFLLHFVKESKQDESGMPNNRFLAERTGGTYSTLKVQPAELEDSGVYFCASSQVPGRTNTGELLFFGEGSRLTVL.

There are many counts of this clonotype. The V call is TRBV7-9, the J call TRBJ2-3; D ambiguous. Germline assignment: CDR1 SEHNR and CDR2 FQNEAQ (reference sequence). V was clipped by 7 bases and J by 6 bases, with 11 bases between them. CDR3 length: 12 amino acids. The CDR3 spells CASTATGDTQYF. CDR3 sequence (DNA): TGTGCCAGCACCGCGACCGGGGATACGCAGTATTTT. Full variable domain (rest looked up from reference TRBV7-9 and TRBJ2-3): DTGVSQNPRHKITKRGQNVTFRCDPISEHNRLYWYRQTLGQGPEFLTYFQNEAQLEKSRLLSDRFSAERPKGSFSTLEIQRTEQGDSAMYLCASTATGDTQYFGPGTRLTVL.

The chain employs TRBV18 and TRBJ1-5; the D is unclear. This CDR3 comprises 14 residues. CDR1 is KGHSH, CDR2 LQKENI, per germline. Trimming cost V 5 bases and J 4 bases, with 12 bases left between them. The CDR3 spells CASSSSNSNQPQHF. The DNA for the CDR3 is TGTGCCAGCTCATCTTCCAACTCGAATCAGCCCCAGCATTTT.

This clonotype was recorded at least ten times. The chain couples TRBV12-3 or TRBV12-4 to TRBJ1-1; D perhaps matches TRBD1 (6 bases). The CDR3 spans 14 residues. V was shortened by 3 bases and J by 11 bases, with 19 bases between the two germline ends. CDR3 residues: CASSLVAGGVKAFF. Here the CDR3 DNA reads TGTGCCAGCAGTTTGGTGGCCGGGGGCGTAAAGGCTTTCTTT.